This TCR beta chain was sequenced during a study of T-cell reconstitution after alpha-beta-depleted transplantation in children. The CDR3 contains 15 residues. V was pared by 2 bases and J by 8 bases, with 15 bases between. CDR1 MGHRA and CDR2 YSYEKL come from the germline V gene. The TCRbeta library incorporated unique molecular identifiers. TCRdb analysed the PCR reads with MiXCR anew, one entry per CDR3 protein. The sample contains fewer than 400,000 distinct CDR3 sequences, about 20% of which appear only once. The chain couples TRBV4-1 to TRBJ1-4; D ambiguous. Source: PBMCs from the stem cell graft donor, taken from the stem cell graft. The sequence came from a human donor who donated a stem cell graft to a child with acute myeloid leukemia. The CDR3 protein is CASSQTGNLGEKLFF. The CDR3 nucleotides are TGCGCCAGCAGCCAAACGGGGAATTTGGGCGAAAAACTGTTTTTT.